One and the same sample provided the 9 T cell receptor beta chains below, sequenced in a study of shared clonotypes between healthy human individuals (dated by TCRdb to between 2020 and 2021). The receptor library was made with the immunoSEQ multiplex PCR assay. In TCRdb, the immuneACCESS table is reduced to in-frame sequences with V and J assigned. These tables do not hold every clone; where another copy was compared, an unresolved V gene accounts for under half, and the others remain unexplained. This sample holds approximately 590,000 clones; 95% were observed only once. Of the sample, 0.085% to 0.11% falls within the top ten clones. CD8 naive samples were CD45RO-negative cells positively selected for CCR7, giving a CD45RA+CCR7+ population that excluded TemRA cells. The sample taken for sequencing was naive CD8+ T cells sorted from blood. The cell subset or site label of this sample denotes: CD45RA+CCR7+. All receptors come from a woman in her 30s in good health.

The V and J genes are TRBV28 and TRBJ2-5, with no clear D. The V end lost 4 bases, the J end lost 6 bases, and 9 bases lay between the germline ends. This CDR3 is 12 amino acids long. Germline V CDR1 and CDR2: MDHEN, SYDVKM. CDR3 coding DNA: TGTGCCAGCAGTTCCAGTGACCAGACCCAGTACTTC. Amino acids: CASSSSDQTQYF.

The chain joins TRBV2 to TRBJ2-5; tentatively, D is TRBD1 (6 bases). The tail of the sequence fits TRBJ2-7 better, so the J call may be wrong. Germline CDR1 reads SNHLY; CDR2 reads FYNNEI. This CDR3 is built from 13 residues. The CDR3 sequence is CASRVQGMYEQYF. In nucleotides, the CDR3 is TGTGCCAGCAGGGTCCAGGGGATGTACGAGCAGTACTTC.

The chain carries TRBV7-2 and TRBJ2-5, with TRBD2 matching 11 bases. The last part of the DNA fits TRBJ2-7 better; the J call may be wrong. Germline V CDR1 and CDR2: SGHTA, FQGNSA. CDR3 length: 14 amino acids. CDR3 DNA: TGTGCCAGCAGCCCGGGGACTAGCGGTTACGAGCAGTACTTC. Protein product: CASSPGTSGYEQYF.

The chain combines TRBV10-2 with TRBJ2-2; weak D call: TRBD1 (5 bases). The length of the CDR3 is 13 residues. Deletions cut 4 bases from V and 5 bases from J, with 8 bases between. Germline lookup yields CDR1 WSHSY and CDR2 SAAADI. The CDR3 here is CASSADRTGELFF. The CDR3, as DNA: TGCGCCAGCAGTGCCGACAGAACCGGGGAGCTGTTTTTT.

The CDR3: CASSTGQGAKNIQYF. The CDR3 nucleotides are TGTGCCAGCAGTACCGGGCAGGGAGCCAAAAACATTCAGTACTTC. The V gene is TRBV11-2, the J gene TRBJ2-4, with a possible D match to TRBD1 (5 bases). With 6 bases removed from V and 0 bases from J, the gap between germline ends came to 12 bases. Germline CDR1 reads SGHAT; CDR2 reads FQNNGV. The CDR3 loop spans 15 amino acids.

This chain connects TRBV6-5 to TRBJ1-5; D uncertain. V was pared by 2 bases and J by 4 bases, with 9 bases between. There are 14 residues in the CDR3. The germline CDR1 and CDR2 sequences are MNHEY and SVGAGI. This CDR3 reads CASSYTAENQPQHF. DNA for the CDR3: TGTGCCAGCAGTTACACGGCAGAAAATCAGCCCCAGCATTTT.

The rearrangement joins TRBV6-4 to TRBJ2-1; 7 positions agree with TRBD2. This CDR3 has 17 amino acids. Germline V lookup: CDR1 MRHNA, CDR2 SNTAGT. V lost 6 bases, J lost 10 bases, and 21 bases stayed unmatched. For the CDR3, the DNA is TGTGCCAGCAGCCAAAGGATCGGGCTAGCGGCCCTGGAAGAGCAGTTCTTC. It translates to CASSQRIGLAALEEQFF.

The chain has TRBV23-1 and TRBJ2-7; TRBD1 or TRBD2 may be the D gene (6 bases each). TRBV23-1 is annotated as an ORF whose role is uncertain. Deletions cut 3 bases from V and 2 bases from J, with 29 bases between. This CDR3 has 20 residues. In nucleotides, the CDR3 is TGCGCCAGCAGTCAGAGTATGTCGGGGGACAAATGGTTGGTCCCCTACGAGCAGTACTTC. The encoded protein is CASSQSMSGDKWLVPYEQYF.

J is TRBJ2-7 and V is TRBV5-4; D remains unclear. V lost 0 bases and J lost 0, with 7 bases in between. This CDR3 has 14 residues. Looked up from germline, CDR1 is SGHNT and CDR2 is YYREEE (reference sequence). The CDR3 spells CASSLVDNSYEQYF. The CDR3 coding sequence is TGTGCCAGCAGCTTGGTAGACAACTCCTACGAGCAGTACTTC.